This T cell receptor beta chain was recorded in a study of OX40 agonist ivuxolimab in advanced cancers. Study in general: The group had a mean age of 60 years, ranged from 23 to 79, and was approximately 81% male.

Per germline, CDR1 PRHDT and CDR2 FYEKMQ (reference sequence). The J segment lost 6 bases and the V segment lost 5 bases, leaving 7 bases of the junction unmatched. The CDR3 length is 14 residues. TCRdb keeps only in-frame clones here, not all; method: immunoSEQ multiplex PCR. Of over 50,000 clones in the sample, roughly four fifths were seen once. The TCR originated in an adult with an advanced solid tumor such as melanoma, head and neck, liver or kidney cancer. The sequencing used CD4+ or CD8+ T cells sorted from blood, collected in a trial of the OX40 agonist ivuxolimab. The gene calls are TRBV13 and TRBJ1-2; 9 bases line up with TRBD1. This chain's CDR3 is CASSRGQGLDGYTF. CDR3 nucleotide sequence: TGTGCCAGCAGCAGAGGACAGGGGTTGGATGGCTACACCTTC. The whole variable domain, remainder taken from reference TRBV13 and TRBJ1-2, is AAGVIQSPRHLIKEKRETATLKCYPIPRHDTVYWYQQGPGQDPQFLISFYEKMQSDKGSIPDRFSAQQFSDYHSELNMSSLELGDSALYFCASSRGQGLDGYTFGSGTRLTVV.